The text below deals with one TCR beta chain. The antigen it recognizes is unknown. Base qualities were left out, and no much larger clone turns up one base away. This sample is drawn from a study of shared clonotypes between healthy human individuals (dated by TCRdb to between 2020 and 2021). Background on the whole study: The cohort included a few men and a couple of women between 18 and 49 years of age. For each donor, CD4 naive and CD4 memory were each run on three plates, CD8 naive on two plates, and CD8 memory on one plate. To estimate repertoire size and how much clonotype sharing occurs between individuals, the study deeply sequenced the blood TCR repertoires of several healthy adults. To increase sequencing depth and limit assay-specific biases, different laboratories used diverse techniques to prepare libraries and sequence TCR repertoires. Between about 0.85 and 9.5 billion PBMCs per donor were obtained by leukapheresis. The paper as a whole reports these results and caveats: Compared with non-shared clonotypes, clonotypes shared by all four sorted-subset donors had higher generation probabilities. Pairwise subsampling led to the expectation that sequencing depth would affect the degree of clonotype sharing among donors. Naive subsets generally had larger estimated clonotype richness than memory subsets. Even with the large sequencing depth, rarefaction of the sorted-subset datasets indicated that sequencing was incomplete. Sampling was restricted to blood, and TCR repertoires in tissues likely differ from the TCR repertoires found in blood. Across several donors, roughly 5% of naive CD4, roughly 3.3% of naive CD8, approximately 2.5% of memory CD4, and under 0.45% of memory CD8 clonotypes were shared. Because the study included only a small number of donors, the genetic and exposure-history diversity represented was limited.

Taken from the germline V gene, the CDR1 and CDR2 loops are MNHEY and SVGAGI. Reading from cysteine to phenylalanine, the CDR3 counts 14 amino acids. Just CDR3 DNA is preserved here, 42 bases in frame from base 1. After removal of 7 bases from V and 8 bases from J, the junction retains 7 bases not matched to a gene. Using the deep immunoSEQ assay, TCR CDR3 regions were amplified from genomic DNA by multiplex PCR. Extracted genomic DNA from each cell subset was distributed evenly across all wells of several immunoSEQ 96-well plates, and each plate was treated as a replicate. Each replicate PCR for sorted subsets received around 200 ng genomic DNA, equal to around 32,000 T cell genomes. The purified libraries were quantified using a Qubit 3.0 fluorometer, sized with a Bioanalyzer 2100, and then quantified again using the KAPA Library Quantification kit. A separate single-read 150-cycle Illumina NextSeq 550 flow cell was used to sequence each immunoSEQ 96-well plate. The original methods were these. Because the immunoSEQ output held only junctional sequences and lacked quality scores, the filtering could not match the filtering applied to full-length reads. Sequences were annotated with PyIR, a Python wrapper for IgBLAST v1.9, and V/J genes and CDR3 were assigned using IMGT germline references. Reads were filtered out if the reads had weak V/J assignments (E-value above 1e-6), no CDR3, stop codons, out-of-frame junctions, or ambiguous translated residues. V3J clonotypes were defined as sequences sharing an identical inferred V gene, J gene, and CDR3 amino acid sequence. To compute the percentage overlap between repertoires, the number of shared unique clonotypes was divided by the size of the smaller repertoire. RTK rarefaction, the Chao1 estimator, and Recon v2.1 estimates of unobserved clonotypes were used to assess repertoire richness. Generation probabilities were computed with OLGA for all TCRbeta clonotypes obtained by the gDNA method from several donors. TCRdb limited this immuneACCESS table to in-frame rearrangements with V and J called. A share of clones is missing; checked studies link under half to unresolved V genes, and the rest is unexplained. V and J calls and clone size are those listed in that table; D and trimming were worked out from the DNA. The sample includes about 1 million clones, with 60% to 80% observed a single time. The top ten clones comprise roughly 1.5% of the sample.

The donors were healthy, HIV-negative adults who had no recently reported acute infections or vaccinations. Only Caucasian adults living in Nashville, Tennessee, USA were represented among the donors. Magnetic negative selection was used to enrich CD4+ T cells, after which naive cells were positively selected on CD45RA and the negative fraction became the memory subset. Blood was collected by leukapheresis, and PBMCs were isolated by Ficoll-Histopaque density gradient centrifugation and then cryopreserved in liquid nitrogen vapor phase. Analytical flow cytometry was used to check the purity and quantity of each magnetically sorted T cell population. Genomic DNA was isolated from every sorted fraction and measured by UV absorbance on a Nanodrop 2000c.

The sample taken for sequencing was memory CD4+ T cells sorted from blood. The intended sense of this specimen's cell subset or site label: CD45RA-negative fraction. The clonotype was recovered from a man younger than 30 in good health. The sequence is built from TRBV6-5 and TRBJ2-1; 11 nucleotides in the junction match TRBD2. The CDR3 is CASTGSGRAHEQFF. The nucleotides are TGTGCCAGCACAGGTAGCGGGAGGGCCCATGAGCAGTTCTTC.